Detailed here is one TCR beta chain. Its antigen is unknown. No base quality information exists; no much larger clone differs at one position. Libraries were made using the immunoSEQ multiplex PCR assay. A mixture of 60 forward primers for TCR Vbeta segments and 13 reverse primers for TCR Jbeta segments was used in the multiplex PCR. A multiplex PCR assay on genomic DNA amplified the CDR3 region of rearranged TCR beta genes. On the Illumina HiSeq System, the amplified TCR beta libraries were sequenced as 87-base-pair reads. Processing in the source paper ran as follows. Across the 640 or so repertoires, a later analysis counted roughly 77 million unique TCR beta chains, some 11 million of which were shared by at least two donors. A nearest-neighbor algorithm error-corrected the raw reads and collapsed the reads into unique sequences, merging closely related sequences to remove PCR and sequencing errors. CDR3 sequences were aligned to IMGT reference sequences to assign V, D and J gene segments. Each retained sequence needed at least a six-nucleotide match to both a V gene segment and a J gene segment. A rearrangement was called productive if the CDR3 had no stop codons and remained in frame with V and J, and every other rearrangement was called non-productive. CDR3 was defined according to IMGT convention as the region running from the second conserved V-encoded cysteine to the conserved J-encoded phenylalanine. The earlier analysis of 587 of the donors excluded any sequence lacking an unambiguous match to a single V gene segment. In an earlier analysis of approximately 590 of the donors, a V segment was called functional when productive rearrangements were above 56.7%, and segregating when the standard deviation between donors exceeded 5%. A statistical classification framework was built for diagnosing cytomegalovirus status from the catalog of TCR beta chain sequences. In a later analysis, TCR nucleotide sequences were compared against IMGT/GENE-DB human TR gene sequences so that V and J genes could be assigned. In a later analysis, CDR3 sequences and most-parsimonious VDJ recombination scenarios were assigned using the TCRdist pipeline. In a later analysis, each TCR beta chain was defined by its CDR3 amino acid sequence together with its V-gene family, and reads lacking a unique V-gene family were excluded. A later analysis removed 500 to 600 highly shared, low-generation-probability nucleotide sequences to deal with suspected cross-contamination and a sequencing artifact. For each public chain, a later analysis derived a clonal expansion index from normalized ranks of inferred template counts within each repertoire. Generation probabilities in a later analysis came from a VDJ recombination model fitted to out-of-frame rearrangements, and those results were checked against IGoR. In a later analysis, TCR-TCR, TCR-HLA and TCR-CMV co-occurrence was scored with hypergeometric tests, and a repertoire-size bias correction was applied to TCR pairs. A later analysis estimated false discovery rates by permuting HLA or CMV assignments 20 times. In a later analysis, co-occurring TCRs were grouped using DBSCAN, and TCRdist sequence similarity was added for clustering within HLA-allele-positive subsets. Repertoires with fewer than 30,000 or more than 120,000 public chains were left out of co-occurrence clustering, as were four to six repertoires with anomalous nucleotide sharing. The source is immuneACCESS, and TCRdb retained only in-frame sequences with V and J called. Part of the clones is not carried over; for the studies checked, unresolved V genes explain less than half of this, and the remainder is unexplained. V and J calls and clone size come straight from that table; D and trimming were deduced from the DNA. This sample has around 150,000 clones in its table, and approximately 70% of those were observed once. The ten most abundant clones make up roughly 4.5% of the sample.

This record belongs to a study of cytomegalovirus exposure and HLA in healthy donors (TCRdb year 2017). Looking at the study overall: An earlier analysis of approximately 600 of the donors reported 276 Gb of sequence data and roughly 100 million unique TCR beta sequences from 150 million to 200 million T cells. An early release that covered some 630 HLA-typed donors contained approximately 300 gigabases of sequencing data and some 87 million unique TCR sequences. Among the roughly 390 genotyped donors, around 81% belonged to the genetic ancestry cluster associated with self-reported Caucasian donors. The study was designed to test whether signatures of past pathogen exposure could be identified by cataloging public T cell receptors. The study profiled the T cell repertoires of under 850 subjects by immunosequencing and related them to cytomegalovirus serostatus. In addition to the first cohort of 666 subjects, a separate validation cohort of over 90 different subjects was used. To predict cytomegalovirus infection status, the study combined high-throughput TCR immunosequencing, statistical association of individual TCRs with disease status, and machine learning. In a later analysis, previously published TCR beta repertoires from 670 or so donors were re-analyzed and high-resolution HLA genotyping was added so that TCR occurrence patterns could be studied. The later analysis used no new phenotypic data to find candidate immune exposures, relying instead on TCR beta sequences and their occurrence across donors. In an earlier analysis of a few hundred of the donors, high-throughput TCR beta sequencing was used to judge whether each TCR beta V gene segment behaved as functional or pseudogenic. Donor age, sex, ethnicity and CMV serostatus were collected together with the repertoire data. In a later genetic analysis, genome-wide SNP genotypes for about 65% of the roughly 670 donors were used, and that subset was treated as a discovery cohort. Every repertoire in the discovery cohort had been generated on one and the same sequencing platform. Both class I and class II loci were covered by HLA typing, at four-digit resolution. Typing coverage varied by locus: roughly 629-640 donors for A, B, C, DRB1 and DQB1; roughly 520 for DQA1; about 570 for DPA1; approximately 490 for DPB1. Four or five DR-DQ haplotypes were handled as single units for association and clustering because linkage in the cohort was strong. Across some 400 genotyped donors of the cohort, an average of about 240,000 unique TCR beta nucleotide sequences per donor were sequenced, and 15% to 20% of those sequences were non-productive. Findings and caveats that apply to the study as a whole: The 87-base-pair reads could not distinguish some IMGT-functional V segments, including TRBV6-2 and TRBV6-3, so those segments were excluded. While some public TCRs were present in many individuals, most TCR sequences turned up only very rarely across donors. Compared with the roughly 710-donor mean, donors in an Asian-associated ancestry cluster had fewer N-insertions in productive TCRs, according to a later genetic analysis. At a false discovery rate of 0.05, a later analysis linked around 17,000 TCR beta sequences to specific HLA alleles. In vitro tests confirmed that a few of the cytomegalovirus-associated TCR beta chains recognize cytomegalovirus antigens. In an earlier analysis of some 640 of the donors, most TCR beta V segments were observed in productive rearrangements about 87% or about 30% of the time, broadly matching IMGT annotations. The sequencing pipeline was judged likely to have produced a cluster of highly shared sequence variants as a technical artifact. According to the authors, the approach could potentially be generalized to other disease states and immunological phenotypes. Compared with equally common non-associated chains, HLA-associated TCR beta chains in a later analysis were more clonally expanded and had lower generation probabilities. CMV serostatus was the only immune exposure information available for the cohort. A further reported finding was that TCR beta sequences accurately predicted the HLA-A and HLA-B alleles for most subjects in the first cohort. Presence/absence analyses assumed roughly uniform sequencing depth across donors, an assumption that may not hold. A later analysis found that TCR association rates varied across HLA loci, with DRB1 alleles showing the most associated TCRs and HLA-C alleles the fewest. V-gene and J-gene trimming of TCR beta chains was associated with a missense DCLRE1C variant in a later genetic analysis, and the association was replicated in an independent cohort. Most CMV-associated TCR beta chains appeared to be HLA-restricted in a later analysis, and the HLA associations seemed to be driven largely by CMV exposure. The study listed 150 to 200 TCR beta chains as associated with cytomegalovirus. Strong co-occurrence of HLA alleles, especially DR and DQ, made assigning TCR associations to individual alleles difficult. Roughly 17 rarely observed V segments, including chromosome 9 orphons, were excluded from the earlier analysis of several hundred of the donors because counts were too low. Because some donors lacked HLA typing at each locus, the association tests relied only on the typed subset. In this cohort, only TCR beta chains were sequenced, and detectable features were limited by the absence of alpha or paired-chain data. Several of the top co-occurrence clusters appeared to be linked to parvovirus B19, influenza, CMV and Epstein-Barr virus, according to a later analysis. The classifier was reported to diagnose cytomegalovirus status with high specificity and sensitivity in both the original and validation cohorts. Linkage disequilibrium might explain the correlated functional status among segregating V segments, but an unknown experimental factor could not be excluded.

Sequences SNHLY (CDR1) and FYNNEI (CDR2) are obtained from the germline V gene. The CDR3 spans 16 residues, from the cysteine through the phenylalanine. The read is trimmed to its CDR3 DNA, 48 bases read in frame from base 1. From V the trimming removes 6 bases and from J it removes 4 bases, while the gene matches leave 11 bases of the junction unaccounted for. The cohort comprised approximately 700 healthy bone marrow donors. All cohort members were sampled while nominally healthy, although unrecorded immune exposures were likely present. The donor was CMV seropositive and was included in the group of almost 300 seropositive cohort members. A peripheral blood sample was provided by each donor, and peripheral blood mononuclear cells were used for TCR beta sequencing. Genomic DNA was extracted from the blood cell samples with the Qiagen DNeasy Blood Extraction Kit.

The rearrangement joined TRBV2 to TRBJ1-3, and 8 bases in between align with TRBD1. The source of this sequence is a man in his late teens or twenties in good health and CMV-seropositive. The sequencing input was PBMCs. The DNA sequence reads TGTGCCAGCAGCCAGGGGGCGCGTGGTGTAGGAAACACCATATATTTT. Its protein is CASSQGARGVGNTIYF.